The 30 T cell receptor beta chains below all came from one sample that was sequenced in a study of identical twins. In TCRdb, the 5' RACE reads were re-called with MiXCR into one record per CDR3 protein. The profile shows 700,000 to 950,000 distinct CDR3 sequences, around an eighth of them singletons. The sample was also reused in another study, on yellow fever vaccine responses in identical twins.

Material: PBMCs. Receptor source: a woman between 18 and 29 years old in good health.

The rearrangement joins TRBV28 to TRBJ2-5, with D perhaps matching TRBD1 (5 bases). Between the trimmed V and J ends, which lost 1 base and 5 bases, there was a span of 14 bases. This CDR3 is built from 15 residues. Germline loops: CDR1 MDHEN, CDR2 SYDVKM. This chain's CDR3 is CASSLSWWAGETQYF. The DNA for the CDR3 is TGTGCCAGCAGTTTATCTTGGTGGGCAGGGGAGACCCAGTACTTC.

In this sample, this clonotype turned up a few times. V gene TRBV3-1 combines with J gene TRBJ2-2; D ambiguous. V shed 3 bases and J shed 5 bases, with 7 bases lying between them. From germline, CDR1 is LGHDT and CDR2 YNNKEL (reference sequence). The CDR3 extends over 13 amino acids. CDR3 nucleotide sequence: TGTGCCAGCAGCCAGACTGTAACCGGGGAGCTGTTTTTT. Its protein is CASSQTVTGELFF.

Only one count was recorded for this clonotype. This chain uses TRBV2 with TRBJ2-7, with TRBD2 matching over 11 bases. Germline V gene sequence: CDR1 SNHLY, CDR2 FYNNEI. J gave up 2 bases and V 2 bases, and 8 bases lay outside the gene matches. CDR3 size: 17 residues. CDR3 loop: CASSERLAGGRTYEQYF. For the CDR3, the DNA is TGTGCCAGCAGTGAAAGGCTAGCGGGAGGCCGAACCTACGAGCAGTACTTC.

The rearrangement links TRBV20-1 to TRBJ2-1; no firm D call. The V end was cut by 3 bases, the J end by 3 bases, with 12 bases between. This CDR3 has 14 residues. The germline V gene has CDR1 DFQATT and CDR2 SNEGSKA (reference sequence). The CDR3 bases are TGCAGTGCTAGCCCCCGGATCTTCTACAATGAGCAGTTCTTC. Encoded protein: CSASPRIFYNEQFF.

This clonotype has at least ten counts. The chain recombines TRBV7-9 with TRBJ2-2, with D possibly TRBD1 on 5 matching bases. The V end lost 5 bases, the J end lost 2 bases, and 12 bases lay between the germline ends. Germline values: CDR1 SEHNR, CDR2 FQNEAQ (reference sequence). This CDR3 contains 15 residues. The DNA for the CDR3 is TGTGCCAGCAGCCCCTCTCAGGGAAACACCGGGGAGCTGTTTTTT. It codes for CASSPSQGNTGELFF.

This clonotype was seen ten or more times. CDR3 region: CASSLDTRTQYF. In nucleotides, the CDR3 is TGCGCCAGCAGCTTGGACACCCGTACGCAGTATTTT. This rearrangement joins TRBV5-1 to TRBJ2-3; D not resolved. Deletions cut 0 bases from V and 8 bases from J, with 7 bases between. Germline V gene lookup returns CDR1 SGHRS and CDR2 YFSETQ. CDR3 length equals 12 residues.

A few counts support this clonotype. The genes are TRBV29-1 and TRBJ2-3; D unresolved. V lost 8 bases and J 4 bases, leaving 10 bases between the germline ends. The CDR3 loop spans 11 amino acids. The germline V gene has CDR1 SQVTM and CDR2 ANQGSEA. As DNA, the CDR3 is TGCAGCACCCGACACGCAGATACGCAGTATTTT. Encoded protein: CSTRHADTQYF.

This clonotype was detected only a few times. The chain uses TRBV20-1 and TRBJ2-3; 7 bases are shared with TRBD1. This CDR3 is 15 amino acids long. V trimming: 2 bases; J trimming: 4 bases; junction bases outside the gene matches: 9. CDR1 and CDR2 from the germline V gene are DFQATT and SNEGSKA (reference sequence). Here the CDR3 reads CSARNRGLRADTQYF. The CDR3 coding sequence is TGCAGTGCTAGAAACAGGGGTTTGAGGGCAGATACGCAGTATTTT.

This clonotype has only one observation. One end of the junction fails to match germline, which may point to a read error. The chain is built from TRBV6-5 and TRBJ2-5; no clear D. CDR1 MNHEY and CDR2 SVGAGI come from the germline V gene. This CDR3 is 14 amino acids long. CDR3 in amino acids: CVSSYTPSQETQYF. The CDR3 bases are TGTGTCAGCAGTTACACCCCCAGCCAAGAGACCCAGTACTTC.

This clonotype has only a few counts. The CDR3 nucleotides are TGTGCCATCAGTGAGGCAGGGACGGTCACTGAAGCTTTCTTT. Its protein is CAISEAGTVTEAFF. The V gene is TRBV10-3, the J gene TRBJ1-1; D may be TRBD1 (5 bases). Per germline, CDR1 ENHRY and CDR2 SYGVKD. V shed 2 bases and J shed 4 bases, with 11 bases lying between them. This CDR3 contains 14 residues.

This chain joins TRBV7-9 and TRBJ2-3; 9 nucleotides line up with TRBD2. The V segment lost 1 base and the J segment 4 bases; nucleotides outside the gene matches: 6. CDR1 SEHNR and CDR2 FQNEAQ come from the germline V gene (reference sequence). The CDR3 sequence is 16 residues long. In DNA, the CDR3 is TGTGCCAGCAGCTTAGGTAGCGGGAGAGACTCAGATACGCAGTATTTT. Amino acid sequence: CASSLGSGRDSDTQYF.

CDR3 in amino acids: CASSQYRGREQPQHF. CDR3 in DNA: TGCGCCAGCAGCCAATATCGGGGGAGGGAACAGCCCCAGCATTTT. V is TRBV4-1 and J is TRBJ1-5; D might be TRBD1 (5 bases). Germline V CDR1 and CDR2: MGHRA, YSYEKL. The CDR3 extends over 15 amino acids. The V and J ends lost 2 bases and 7 bases respectively, with 15 bases between them.

This clonotype was counted between two and nine times. The chain employs TRBV18 and TRBJ2-7; 11 positions agree with TRBD1. The junction had 4 bases not matched to a gene; V was cut back by 3 bases and J by 3 bases. The germline V gene has CDR1 KGHSH and CDR2 LQKENI. This CDR3 contains 15 residues. The CDR3 nucleotides are TGTGCCAGCTCACCCTCCGGGACAGGGGGCTACGAGCAGTACTTC. This codes for CASSPSGTGGYEQYF.

This clonotype was counted ten times or more. This chain uses TRBV15 with TRBJ1-4; 9 positions agree with TRBD1. Germline CDR1 is LNHNV and CDR2 is YYDKDF (reference sequence). V was pared by 4 bases and J by 10 bases, with 16 bases of the junction left unmatched. The CDR3 spans 17 residues. The CDR3 nucleotides read TGTGCCACCAGCACAGGACAGGGGCTGAGTCGTCGGGGAAAACTGTTTTTT. Protein: CATSTGQGLSRRGKLFF.

The chain has TRBV15 and TRBJ2-4; 11 bases are shared with TRBD1. V lost 0 bases, J lost 3 bases, and 1 base stayed unmatched. Germline loops: CDR1 LNHNV, CDR2 YYDKDF (reference sequence). There are 16 residues in the CDR3. Here the CDR3 reads CATSREGTGGKNIQYF. The CDR3 DNA reads TGTGCCACCAGCAGAGAAGGGACAGGGGGCAAAAACATTCAGTACTTC.

This rearrangement joins TRBV10-3 to TRBJ2-3; 8 nucleotides agree with TRBD2. Germline CDR1 and CDR2: ENHRY and SYGVKD. Unmatched junction bases numbered 8, after V lost 10 bases and J lost 5 bases. This CDR3 comprises 13 residues. CDR3: CATRAGAGDTQYF. The CDR3 DNA reads as TGTGCCACCCGAGCGGGGGCTGGAGATACGCAGTATTTT.

This clonotype has more than one count but fewer than ten. This chain connects TRBV20-1 to TRBJ2-7, with a weak D call TRBD1 (5 bases). The germline V gene encodes CDR1 DFQATT and CDR2 SNEGSKA (reference sequence). There are 16 residues in the CDR3. Trimming stripped 3 bases from V and 0 bases from J, with 18 bases between. The CDR3 DNA reads TGCAGTGCTAGGCAGGGTGTTGGGTCTAGCTCCTACGAGCAGTACGTC. Protein sequence: CSARQGVGSSSYEQYV.

This rearrangement joins TRBV12-3 or TRBV12-4 to TRBJ1-5; 8 bases are a match to TRBD1. V shed 7 bases and J 5 bases; nucleotides not matched to a gene: 7. This CDR3 contains 14 residues. The CDR3 here is CASTPDRADQPQHF. CDR3 bases: TGTGCCAGCACCCCGGACAGGGCGGATCAGCCCCAGCATTTT.

This clonotype was seen a few times. In DNA form, the CDR3 reads TGCGCCAGCAGCTTGACGGGAGCAGTCTACGAGCAGTACTTC. Amino acids: CASSLTGAVYEQYF. The chain couples TRBV5-1 to TRBJ2-7; D perhaps matches TRBD2 (6 bases). The CDR3 consists of 14 residues. V was trimmed by 1 base and J by 3 bases, leaving 11 bases between them. Germline CDR1 SGHRS, CDR2 YFSETQ.

There are a few counts of this clonotype. CDR3 loop: CSAPGHSNQPQHF. For the CDR3, the DNA is TGCAGTGCCCCGGGACATAGCAATCAGCCCCAGCATTTT. The rearrangement links TRBV20-1 to TRBJ1-5; TRBD1 is a possible D gene (6 bases). Deletions cut 6 bases from V and 0 bases from J, with 9 bases between. Germline V CDR1 and CDR2: DFQATT, SNEGSKA (reference sequence). The CDR3 runs 13 residues.

This clonotype has only a few counts. The rearrangement uses TRBV4-2 and TRBJ2-1, with 7 bases matching TRBD2. J was trimmed by 5 bases and V by 5 bases; bases with no gene match: 12. The CDR3 runs to 16 residues. Germline assignment: CDR1 LGHNA and CDR2 YNFKEQ. CDR3 amino acids: CASSLGAARGDNEQFF. Written as DNA, the CDR3 is TGTGCCAGCAGCTTAGGGGCGGCCCGGGGGGACAATGAGCAGTTCTTC.

This clonotype was found a few times. The chain links TRBV12-3 or TRBV12-4 to TRBJ2-3; D is unresolved. This CDR3 spans 15 amino acids. Trimming left V 3 bases short and J 2 bases short, with 12 bases between. The DNA for the CDR3 is TGTGCCAGCAGTTTGGGTCGGATCGACACAGATACGCAGTATTTT. Amino acids: CASSLGRIDTDTQYF.

This clonotype was picked up a small number of times. J is TRBJ2-3 and V is TRBV4-2; D uncertain. CDR1 is LGHNA and CDR2 is YNFKEQ in the germline V gene. The V gene lost 0 bases and the J gene lost 5 bases, with 9 bases spanning the gap. The CDR3 contains 14 residues. Here the CDR3 DNA reads TGTGCCAGCAGCCAAGATGGGCTAAAAGATACGCAGTATTTT. Translated, it gives CASSQDGLKDTQYF.

This clonotype was recorded a few times. V gene TRBV7-9 combines with J gene TRBJ1-3; D call uncertain. Germline lookup yields CDR1 SEHNR and CDR2 FQNEAQ (reference sequence). The CDR3 spans 14 residues. The V gene lost 4 bases and the J gene lost 4 bases, with 11 bases spanning the gap. This CDR3 is CASSSQFEGNTIYF. The DNA for the CDR3 is TGTGCCAGCAGCTCCCAGTTCGAAGGAAACACCATATATTTT.

In this sample, this clonotype turned up many times. The CDR3 loop reads CASSYTGGNEQFF. The DNA for the CDR3 is TGTGCCAGCAGTTACACAGGGGGGAATGAGCAGTTCTTC. This chain uses TRBV6-2 or TRBV6-3 with TRBJ2-1, with 8 bases matching TRBD1. The CDR3 is 13 residues long. Germline V CDR1 and CDR2: MNHEY, SVGEGT. J gave up 7 bases and V 2 bases, and 1 base lay outside the gene matches.

This clonotype came up a few times. The V gene is TRBV24-1, the J gene TRBJ1-1; the D is unclear. Trimming cost V 2 bases and J 1 base, with 7 bases left between them. Germline-derived CDR1 and CDR2 are KGHDR and SFDVKD. This CDR3 contains 14 residues. CDR3 nucleotide sequence: TGTGCCACCAGTGATTCCAGGAGGAACACTGAAGCTTTCTTT. This codes for CATSDSRRNTEAFF.

The rearrangement links TRBV6-1 to TRBJ2-1; D is perhaps TRBD2 (6 bases). CDR1 is MNHNS, CDR2 SASEGT, per germline. This CDR3 contains 16 residues. With 5 bases removed from V and 0 bases from J, the gap between germline ends came to 14 bases. The CDR3 DNA sequence: TGTGCCAGCAGTCCCTTCGCGGGACCCTCCTACAATGAGCAGTTCTTC. It translates to CASSPFAGPSYNEQFF.

The V and J genes are TRBV15 and TRBJ2-1, with D tentatively TRBD2 (5 bases). The ends were cut back, 1 base at V and 3 bases at J, with 10 bases in the middle. Germline CDR1 is LNHNV and CDR2 is YYDKDF (reference sequence). The CDR3 is 15 residues long. In nucleotides, the CDR3 is TGTGCCACCAGCAGAGCGGGATTCGACTACAATGAGCAGTTCTTC. Translated, it gives CATSRAGFDYNEQFF.

This clonotype was seen repeatedly, ten times or more. This chain joins TRBV7-7 and TRBJ2-1; D remains unclear. The CDR3 contains 13 residues. V gave up 3 bases and J gave up 8 bases, with 11 bases separating them. Germline CDR1 is SSHAT and CDR2 is FNYEAQ (reference sequence). The CDR3 reads CASSFRTADEQFF. DNA for the CDR3: TGTGCCAGCAGCTTCCGGACCGCGGATGAGCAGTTCTTC.

This clonotype showed up just a few times. J is TRBJ2-7 and V is TRBV4-1; a possible D gene is TRBD1 (5 bases). The CDR3 has 14 amino acids. Trimming took off 1 base at V and 6 bases at J, with 13 bases between the two ends. In germline, CDR1 is MGHRA, CDR2 YSYEKL. CDR3 in DNA: TGCGCCAGCAGCCAAGCGGGTCAGGGTGGCGAGCAGTACGTC. Its protein product is CASSQAGQGGEQYV.